Shown below are 21 T cell receptor beta chains from a single sample sequenced in a study of early T cells in non-severe SARS-CoV-2 infection. TCRdb processed the 5' RACE reads anew with MiXCR; each CDR3 protein has one entry. This sample yields tens of thousands of distinct CDR3 sequences, of which about 8.4% are seen a single time; under 3.5% belongs to the top ten. Sequencing was performed on whole blood. These receptors originate from an adult who was a healthcare worker with PCR-confirmed SARS-CoV-2 infection or an uninfected control (not recorded which).

This clonotype was counted ten times or more. V usage is TRBV4-2 and J usage is TRBJ2-5; a weak D match, TRBD1 (6 bases). The CDR3 extends over 14 amino acids. Germline V gives CDR1 LGHNA, CDR2 YNFKEQ. Deletions cut 4 bases from V and 1 base from J, with 10 bases between. CDR3 in amino acids: CASSLGQLQETQYF. The CDR3 region has the DNA TGTGCCAGCAGCCTCGGACAGCTCCAAGAGACCCAGTACTTC.

This clonotype was seen more than once but under ten times. This chain connects TRBV18 to TRBJ1-5; the D is unclear. V lost 2 bases, J lost 3 bases, and 5 bases lay in between. Germline lookup yields CDR1 KGHSH and CDR2 LQKENI. The CDR3 has 13 residues. Here the CDR3 reads CASSPDLNQPQHF. The CDR3, as DNA: TGTGCCAGCTCACCAGACCTCAATCAGCCCCAGCATTTT.

The chain recombines TRBV30 with TRBJ2-1; 8 bases fit TRBD1. This CDR3 region has 14 residues. The V segment lost 4 bases and the J segment 0 bases; nucleotides outside the gene matches: 2. CDR1 GTSNPN and CDR2 SVGIG come from the germline V gene (reference sequence). CDR3 nucleotide sequence: TGTGCCTGGACGGGACAGGACTCCTACAATGAGCAGTTCTTC. As protein: CAWTGQDSYNEQFF. The complete variable domain, with remaining parts taken from reference TRBV30 and TRBJ2-1, reads SQTIHQWPATLVQPVGSPLSLECTVEGTSNPNLYWYRQAAGRGLQLLFYSVGIGQISSEVPQNLSASRPQDRQFILSSKKLLLSDSGFYLCAWTGQDSYNEQFFGPGTRLTVL.

This clonotype has at least ten counts. The chain recombines TRBV2 with TRBJ2-1; D remains unclear. V gave up 6 bases and J gave up 9 bases, with 24 bases separating them. Germline assignment: CDR1 SNHLY and CDR2 FYNNEI. CDR3 length: 16 amino acids. The CDR3: CASSREAPAQGSEQFF. Written as DNA, the CDR3 is TGTGCCAGCAGCAGAGAGGCCCCCGCCCAAGGAAGTGAGCAGTTCTTC.

There are many counts of this clonotype. This chain connects TRBV7-3 to TRBJ2-2; 9 bases match TRBD2. This CDR3 is 19 amino acids long. J lost 5 bases, V lost 5 bases, and 18 bases had no gene match. CDR1 and CDR2 (germline): SGHTA, FQGTGA. The CDR3 loop is CASSRIGVDSGRRTGELFF. In DNA form, the CDR3 reads TGTGCCAGCAGCAGGATCGGGGTCGATAGCGGGAGAAGGACCGGGGAGCTGTTTTTT.

The sample holds a few counts of this clonotype. V usage is TRBV27 and J usage is TRBJ1-6; D unresolved. The germline V and J ends were trimmed by 4 bases and 0 bases, with 7 bases remaining between them. The germline V gene encodes CDR1 MNHEY and CDR2 SMNVEV (reference sequence). The CDR3 extends over 15 amino acids. CDR3 in amino acids: CASSSGSSYNSPLHF. DNA for the CDR3: TGTGCCAGCAGTTCTGGGAGCTCCTATAATTCACCCCTCCACTTT.

This clonotype was seen at least ten times. The rearrangement joins TRBV27 to TRBJ2-3; weak D call: TRBD2 (5 bases). The CDR3 runs to 13 residues. Per germline, CDR1 MNHEY and CDR2 SMNVEV (reference sequence). V was shortened by 9 bases and J by 2 bases, with 12 bases between the two germline ends. CDR3 nucleotide sequence: TGTGCCAGTTCCAGGAGGAACACAGATACGCAGTATTTT. Protein product: CASSRRNTDTQYF.

At least ten counts were recorded for this clonotype. The V and J genes are TRBV11-2 and TRBJ2-1; D unclear. CDR1 SGHAT and CDR2 FQNNGV come from the germline V gene. The CDR3 is 11 residues long. The V gene lost 8 bases and the J gene lost 7 bases, with 9 bases spanning the gap. In nucleotides, the CDR3 is TGTGCCAGCGGCAGGCGGAATGAGCAGTTCTTC. Protein sequence: CASGRRNEQFF.

Points on this clonotype: One end of the junction does not line up with germline, which may come from a read error. The chain carries TRBV7-8 and TRBJ1-6; TRBD1 agrees at 7 bases. The CDR3 is 16 amino acids. CDR1 and CDR2 from the germline V gene are SGHVS and FQNEAQ. The CDR3, as DNA: TGTGCCGGCAGCTTAGCGGCACAGGGGACGAATTCACCCCTCCACTTT. It codes for CAGSLAAQGTNSPLHF.

This clonotype was counted ten times or more. The CDR3 DNA is TGTGCCACCTTACAAAACGGGAGGGCCGGGTGGTCCTACAATGAGCAGTTCTTC. It yields the protein CATLQNGRAGWSYNEQFF. The chain links TRBV28 to TRBJ2-1; 8 nucleotides agree with TRBD2. The CDR3 consists of 18 residues. CDR1 MDHEN and CDR2 SYDVKM come from the germline V gene. The V and J ends lost 10 bases and 1 base, in that order; junction bases with no gene match: 18.

This clonotype has just a few counts. The chain has TRBV12-3 or TRBV12-4 and TRBJ2-1; D call uncertain. The V gene lost 3 bases and the J gene lost 3 bases, with 12 bases spanning the gap. The CDR3 is 15 residues long. CDR3 nucleotide sequence: TGTGCCAGCAGTTTCGCTAGTCACCGCTACAATGAGCAGTTCTTC. Translation: CASSFASHRYNEQFF.

This clonotype was picked up many times. This rearrangement joins TRBV14 to TRBJ1-1; D is unresolved. Germline CDR1 and CDR2: SGHDN and FVKESK. The V and J ends lost 5 bases and 0 bases respectively, with 7 bases between them. The CDR3 length is 13 residues. The CDR3 protein is CASSTDLNTEAFF. DNA of the CDR3: TGTGCCAGCAGCACAGACTTGAACACTGAAGCTTTCTTT.

The table lists this clonotype with a few counts. V is TRBV28 and J is TRBJ2-5; D is unresolved. Trimming pared 2 bases from V and 1 base from J, leaving 5 bases between. The germline CDR1 and CDR2 sequences are MDHEN and SYDVKM. CDR3 length: 13 amino acids. The CDR3 DNA reads TGTGCCAGCAGTTTAGACGTCCAAGAGACCCAGTACTTC. It is translated as CASSLDVQETQYF.

This sequence joins TRBV7-2 and TRBJ2-1; 8 nucleotides agree with TRBD2. V shed 5 bases and J 7 bases; nucleotides not matched to a gene: 7. Germline-derived CDR1 and CDR2 are SGHTA and FQGNSA. This CDR3 comprises 14 residues. The CDR3 protein is CASSRGLAPNEQFF. The CDR3 coding sequence is TGTGCCAGCAGCCGCGGACTAGCCCCAAATGAGCAGTTCTTC.

This clonotype was seen a handful of times. This rearrangement joins TRBV28 to TRBJ2-7; 8 bases are shared with TRBD1. V lost 6 bases and J lost 0; bases outside the gene matches: 4. CDR3 size: 14 residues. Germline CDR1 reads MDHEN; CDR2 reads SYDVKM. The CDR3 DNA reads TGTGCCAGCAGACCGACAGGGGACTCCTACGAGCAGTACTTC. It encodes CASRPTGDSYEQYF. Using reference TRBV28 and TRBJ2-7 for the parts outside the CDR3, the full variable domain is DVKVTQSSRYLVKRTGEKVFLECVQDMDHENMFWYRQDPGLGLRLIYFSYDVKMKEKGDIPEGYSVSREKKERFSLILESASTNQTSMYLCASRPTGDSYEQYFGPGTRLTVT.

This clonotype has a handful of counts. The genes are TRBV7-3 and TRBJ2-6; D is ambiguous. The V gene's germline CDR1 is SGHTA and CDR2 FQGTGA. Trimming removed 2 bases at V and 4 bases at J, with 18 bases between. The CDR3 covers 18 residues. CDR3 coding DNA: TGTGCCAGCAGCTTAGTTCCCGCGGCAGGACGGGGGGCCAACGTCCTGACTTTC. It encodes CASSLVPAAGRGANVLTF.

This clonotype was observed at least ten times. The genes are TRBV10-3 and TRBJ2-7, with D possibly TRBD1 on 5 matching bases. The germline gives CDR1 ENHRY, CDR2 SYGVKD. The V and J ends lost 4 bases and 0 bases respectively, with 19 bases between them. The CDR3 consists of 17 residues. The CDR3 loop reads CAISGDRSRASSYEQYF. As DNA, the CDR3 is TGTGCCATCAGTGGAGATAGGAGCAGGGCGAGCTCCTACGAGCAGTACTTC.

There are a few counts of this clonotype. The gene calls are TRBV23-1 and TRBJ1-6; no reliable D call. TRBV23-1 falls under the ORF class, with uncertain function. The CDR3 runs 17 residues. V lost 11 bases and J 7 bases, leaving 27 bases between the germline ends. This CDR3 is CAPPCAAVYQRNSPLHF. CDR3 sequence (DNA): TGCGCCCCCCCCTGCGCTGCGGTTTATCAAAGGAATTCACCCCTCCACTTT.

This clonotype was found a few times. The chain recombines TRBV12-3 or TRBV12-4 with TRBJ2-5, with D tentatively TRBD1 or TRBD2 (5 bases each). The CDR3 has 14 amino acids. The V end lost 8 bases, the J end lost 3 bases, and 16 bases lay between the germline ends. CDR3 loop: CASRSGRIKETQYF. The CDR3 nucleotides are TGTGCCAGCCGGTCGGGGCGGATCAAAGAGACCCAGTACTTC.

In its sample, this clonotype was seen a few times. The chain couples TRBV20-1 to TRBJ2-7; a possible D gene is TRBD2 (6 bases). With 0 bases removed from V and 4 bases from J, the gap between germline ends came to 16 bases. The CDR3 has 15 amino acids. Germline values: CDR1 DFQATT, CDR2 SNEGSKA (reference sequence). For the CDR3, the DNA is TGCAGTGCTAGAGATTGGAGGGACGTAAGTTACGAGCAGTACTTC. Its protein is CSARDWRDVSYEQYF.

This clonotype was observed a few times. The chain joins TRBV6-1 to TRBJ1-6; 9 nucleotides line up with TRBD1. This CDR3 has 16 residues. From germline, CDR1 is MNHNS and CDR2 SASEGT. The junction had 12 bases not matched to a gene; V was cut back by 6 bases and J by 9 bases. The CDR3 nucleotides read TGTGCCAGCAGCGAAACAGGGGGCGAATTGGGTTCACCCCTCCACTTT. Amino acid sequence: CASSETGGELGSPLHF.